The 17 T cell receptor beta chains below were found in one sample sequenced in a study of blood T cell repertoires in COVID-19. Only in-frame clones appear in the TCRdb table, and some are missing; sequencing was by immunoSEQ multiplex PCR. The sample holds about 72,000 clones, around 82% seen once. The sequenced sample was peripheral blood. The source of these receptors is a man aged 55 to 69 with acute or convalescent COVID-19.

The chain couples TRBV9 to TRBJ1-6; D gene ambiguous. Trimming cost V 0 bases and J 5 bases, with 6 bases left between them. The CDR3 is made up of 14 amino acids. Germline CDR1 and CDR2: SGDLS and YYNGEE. The CDR3 nucleotides read TGTGCCAGCAGCGTAGGAGGGAATAATTCACCCCTCCACTTT. This sequence encodes CASSVGGNNSPLHF.

The chain employs TRBV5-4 and TRBJ1-3; 7 nucleotides agree with TRBD1. The CDR3 runs 16 residues. Trimming removed 2 bases from V and 4 bases from J; junction bases left unmatched: 9. Germline CDR1 and CDR2: SGHNT and YYREEE (reference sequence). In DNA form, the CDR3 reads TGTGCCAGCAGCTTAAACCACAGGGGAACCGGAAACACCATATATTTT. This gives the protein CASSLNHRGTGNTIYF.

This chain links TRBV30 with TRBJ1-5; a possible D gene is TRBD1 (6 bases). The CDR3 is 14 amino acids. Germline CDR1 is GTSNPN and CDR2 is SVGIG (reference sequence). V shed 3 bases and J shed 1 base, with 10 bases lying between them. CDR3 sequence reads: CAWRVQGSNQPQHF. The DNA of the CDR3 is TGTGCCTGGAGGGTACAGGGCAGCAATCAGCCCCAGCATTTT.

This chain joins TRBV5-6 and TRBJ1-4; TRBD1 might be the D (6 bases). CDR1 and CDR2 (germline): SGHDT, YYEEEE. CDR3 length equals 14 residues. V gave up 1 base and J gave up 3 bases, with 7 bases separating them. The CDR3 region has the DNA TGTGCCAGCAGCTTGAAGGGGGCTAATGAAAAACTGTTTTTT. Encoded protein: CASSLKGANEKLFF.

This chain links TRBV10-1 with TRBJ2-1; D not certain. Germline loops: CDR1 WNHNN, CDR2 SYGVQD (reference sequence). The V end lost 5 bases, the J end lost 3 bases, and 5 bases lay between the germline ends. This CDR3 has 12 residues. The CDR3 loop reads CASSPNYNEQFF. The CDR3 DNA follows: TGCGCCAGCAGTCCAAACTACAATGAGCAGTTCTTC.

Only a few counts were recorded for this clone. This chain links TRBV30 with TRBJ1-6; maybe TRBD1 (5 bases). Germline loops: CDR1 GTSNPN, CDR2 SVGIG (reference sequence). The CDR3 extends over 13 amino acids. V lost 7 bases, J lost 7 bases, and 14 bases lay in between. CDR3 bases: TGTGCCTCCGCGGTCAGGGAAAATTCACCCCTCCACTTT. Translation: CASAVRENSPLHF.

This clone was counted between two and nine times. This chain uses TRBV2 with TRBJ1-2; TRBD1 is a possible D gene (5 bases). The CDR3 extends over 16 amino acids. From germline, CDR1 is SNHLY and CDR2 FYNNEI. With 2 bases removed from V and 0 bases from J, the gap between germline ends came to 13 bases. The CDR3 sequence: CASSESQTEPNYGYTF. Written as DNA, the CDR3 is TGTGCCAGCAGTGAATCGCAGACAGAACCTAACTATGGCTACACCTTC. The full variable domain, completed using reference TRBV2 and TRBJ1-2, is EPEVTQTPSHQVTQMGQEVILRCVPISNHLYFYWYRQILGQKVEFLVSFYNNEISEKSEIFDDQFSVERPDGSNFTLKIRSTKLEDSAMYFCASSESQTEPNYGYTFGSGTRLTVV.

This chain links TRBV2 with TRBJ2-2; the D gene is possibly TRBD1 (6 bases). This CDR3 contains 14 residues. Trimming took off 6 bases at V and 0 bases at J, with 8 bases between the two ends. Germline V lookup: CDR1 SNHLY, CDR2 FYNNEI. The CDR3 region is CASRGDTNTGELFF. The CDR3 bases are TGTGCCAGCAGGGGGGACACGAACACCGGGGAGCTGTTTTTT.

The sample holds a few counts of this clone. V is TRBV5-1 and J is TRBJ1-4; 7 positions agree with TRBD1. Germline lookup yields CDR1 SGHRS and CDR2 YFSETQ. V gave up 3 bases and J gave up 0 bases; unmatched junction bases: 5. This CDR3 contains 16 residues. The CDR3 DNA is TGCGCCAGCAGCTACGGGACAGCTGCAACTAATGAAAAACTGTTTTTT. It specifies CASSYGTAATNEKLFF. Looking up the rest from reference TRBV5-1 and TRBJ1-4 gives the full variable domain: KAGVTQTPRYLIKTRGQQVTLSCSPISGHRSVSWYQQTPGQGLQFLFEYFSETQRNKGNFPGRFSGRQFSNSRSEMNVSTLELGDSALYLCASSYGTAATNEKLFFGSGTQLSVL.

The J gene is TRBJ2-5, the V gene TRBV9; D unclear. The CDR3 extends over 13 amino acids. Germline CDR1 is SGDLS and CDR2 is YYNGEE. Trimming stripped 0 bases from V and 5 bases from J, with 8 bases between. The CDR3 loop is CASSVAGLETQYF. CDR3 bases: TGTGCCAGCAGCGTAGCCGGGTTGGAGACCCAGTACTTC.

The chain combines TRBV9 with TRBJ1-6, with TRBD1 as a possible D gene (6 bases). Germline-derived CDR1 and CDR2 are SGDLS and YYNGEE. V lost 0 bases and J lost 10, with 11 bases in between. The CDR3 extends over 14 amino acids. For the CDR3, the DNA is TGTGCCAGCAGCGTAGCAAGGGGGGGGTCACCCCTCCACTTT. Residues: CASSVARGGSPLHF.

This chain joins TRBV6-4 and TRBJ2-5; TRBD2 matches at 12 bases. J lost 8 bases, V lost 6 bases, and 7 bases had no gene match. From germline, CDR1 is MRHNA and CDR2 SNTAGT. This CDR3 spans 14 amino acids. The chain's CDR3 is CASSQSTSGGTQYF. CDR3 DNA sequence: TGTGCCAGCAGCCAATCGACTAGCGGGGGAACCCAGTACTTC.

V and J are TRBV3-1 (or the pseudogene TRBV3-2) and TRBJ1-1; 7 nucleotides agree with TRBD1. CDR3 length equals 15 residues. CDR1 and CDR2 (germline): LGHDT, YNNKEL (reference sequence). V lost 2 bases, J lost 0 bases, and 3 bases stayed unmatched. The CDR3 loop is CASSQQTGLNTEAFF. CDR3 nucleotides: TGTGCCAGCAGCCAACAGACAGGGTTGAACACTGAAGCTTTCTTT.

Only one count was recorded for this clone. One end of the junction is discordant with germline, which a read error may explain. The rearrangement uses TRBV3-1 (or the pseudogene TRBV3-2) and TRBJ1-3, with 9 bases identical to TRBD1. Germline lookup yields CDR1 LGHDT and CDR2 YNNKEL (reference sequence). The CDR3 runs 11 residues. Here the CDR3 DNA reads TGTGCCAGCAGCCGGAACCGGGACAGGGTGTTT. It codes for CASSRNRDRVF.

The rearrangement links TRBV6-2 or TRBV6-3 to TRBJ2-3, with 7 positions matching TRBD2. Germline lookup yields CDR1 MNHEY and CDR2 SVGEGT. The CDR3 has 16 amino acids. J was trimmed by 0 bases and V by 6 bases; bases with no gene match: 9. DNA for the CDR3: TGTGCCAGCAGCGGGGGACTAACCAGTAGCACAGATACGCAGTATTTT. It specifies CASSGGLTSSTDTQYF.

The J gene is TRBJ2-1, the V gene TRBV30; TRBD2 might be the D (5 bases). The CDR3 runs to 13 residues. Per the germline V gene, CDR1 is GTSNPN and CDR2 is SVGIG (reference sequence). V dropped 1 base and J dropped 9 bases, with 13 bases sitting between them. CDR3: CAWSGGVAFEQFF. As DNA, the CDR3 is TGTGCCTGGAGTGGGGGAGTAGCCTTTGAGCAGTTCTTC.

This clone was observed a single time. This sequence joins TRBV6-5 and TRBJ2-7; possible D gene TRBD1, 6 bases. V was cut by 7 bases and J by 2 bases, with 12 bases left in between. Germline loops: CDR1 MNHEY, CDR2 SVGAGI. This CDR3 is 13 amino acids long. The CDR3 protein is CASTQGPPYEQYF. CDR3 nucleotide sequence: TGTGCCAGCACCCAGGGGCCCCCCTACGAGCAGTACTTC.